The sequence of this TCR beta chain was determined in a study of cytomegalovirus exposure and HLA in healthy donors. Findings and caveats of the study: Overall, around 150 TCR beta chains were annotated as cytomegalovirus-associated.

A remark on this clone: Its target is not known.

Germline-derived CDR1 and CDR2 are MNHEY and SMNVEV (reference sequence). After removal of 3 bases from V and 5 bases from J, the junction contained 4 bases not matched to a gene. The CDR3 has 16 residues. With 60 Vbeta and 13 Jbeta primers, the PCR was carried out. The method was immunoSEQ multiplex PCR; TCRdb's version includes in-frame clones alone and lacks a portion of them. The sample shows about 250,000 clones, under 80% of them seen only once. The V call is TRBV27, the J call TRBJ2-3; TRBD2 matches at 14 bases. The sequencing input was PBMCs. The clonotype originates from a female donor in good health and CMV-seronegative. Here the CDR3 DNA reads TGTGCCAGCAGTTTTCGGGGACTAGCGGGAGTAGATACGCAGTATTTT. Translated, it gives CASSFRGLAGVDTQYF.